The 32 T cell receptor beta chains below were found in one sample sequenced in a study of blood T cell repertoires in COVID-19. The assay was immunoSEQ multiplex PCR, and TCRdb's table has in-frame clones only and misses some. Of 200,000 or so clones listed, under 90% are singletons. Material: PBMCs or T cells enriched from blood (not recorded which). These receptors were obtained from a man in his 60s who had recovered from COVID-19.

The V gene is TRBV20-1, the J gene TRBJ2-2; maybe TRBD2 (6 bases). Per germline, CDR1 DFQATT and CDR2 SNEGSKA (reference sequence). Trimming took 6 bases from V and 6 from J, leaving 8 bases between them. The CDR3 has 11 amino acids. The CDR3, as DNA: TGCAGTGCGAGACTAGCCGGGGAGCTGTTTTTT. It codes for CSARLAGELFF.

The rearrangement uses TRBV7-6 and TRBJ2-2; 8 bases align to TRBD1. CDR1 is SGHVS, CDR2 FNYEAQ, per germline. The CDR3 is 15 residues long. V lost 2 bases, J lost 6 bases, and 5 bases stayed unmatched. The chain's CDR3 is CASSLRTGLAGELFF. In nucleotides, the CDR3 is TGTGCCAGCAGCTTACGGACAGGGCTGGCCGGGGAGCTGTTTTTT.

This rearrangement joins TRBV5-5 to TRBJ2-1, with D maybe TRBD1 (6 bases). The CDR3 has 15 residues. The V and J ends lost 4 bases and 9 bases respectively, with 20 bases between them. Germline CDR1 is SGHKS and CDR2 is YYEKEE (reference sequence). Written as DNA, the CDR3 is TGTGCCAGCAGCCGGGACAAGTCTTCTCTCGGTGAGCAGTTCTTC. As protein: CASSRDKSSLGEQFF.

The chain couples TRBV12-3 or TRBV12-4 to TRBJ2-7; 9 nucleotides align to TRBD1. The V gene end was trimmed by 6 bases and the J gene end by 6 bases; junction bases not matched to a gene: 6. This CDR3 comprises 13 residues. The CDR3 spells CASRRTGVGEQYF. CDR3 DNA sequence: TGTGCCAGCAGAAGGACAGGGGTCGGCGAGCAGTACTTC.

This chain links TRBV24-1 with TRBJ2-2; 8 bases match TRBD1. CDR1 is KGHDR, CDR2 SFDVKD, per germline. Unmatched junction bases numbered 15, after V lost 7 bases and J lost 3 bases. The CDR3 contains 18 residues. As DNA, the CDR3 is TGTGCCACCAGGGAGGGGACAGGAGACCCTGATTACACCGGGGAGCTGTTTTTT. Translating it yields CATREGTGDPDYTGELFF.

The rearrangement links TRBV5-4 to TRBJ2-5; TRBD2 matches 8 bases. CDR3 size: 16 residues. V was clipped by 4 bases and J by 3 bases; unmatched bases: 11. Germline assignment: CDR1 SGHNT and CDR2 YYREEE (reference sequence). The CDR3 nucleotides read TGTGCCAGCAGCCCGGCGGGAGGAGCGGGGGAAGAGACCCAGTACTTC. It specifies CASSPAGGAGEETQYF.

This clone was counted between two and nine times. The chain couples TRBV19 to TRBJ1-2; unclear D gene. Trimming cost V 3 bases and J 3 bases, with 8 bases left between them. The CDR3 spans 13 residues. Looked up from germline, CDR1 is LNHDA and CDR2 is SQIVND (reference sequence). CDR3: CASSINGDYGYTF. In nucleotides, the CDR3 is TGTGCCAGTAGTATCAACGGTGACTATGGCTACACCTTC.

In DNA, the CDR3 is TGTGCCAGCAGTGACCCCGGGGGTGAGCAGTTCTTC. Its protein product is CASSDPGGEQFF. The gene calls are TRBV6-6 and TRBJ2-1; the D gene is possibly TRBD2 (6 bases). Germline-derived CDR1 and CDR2 are MNHNY and SVGAGI (reference sequence). The CDR3 has 12 amino acids. V was shortened by 5 bases and J by 9 bases, with 11 bases between the two germline ends.

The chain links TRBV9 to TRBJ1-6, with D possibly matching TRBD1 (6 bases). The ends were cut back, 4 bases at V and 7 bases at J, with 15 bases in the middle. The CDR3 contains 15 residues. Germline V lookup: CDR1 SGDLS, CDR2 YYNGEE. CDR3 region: CASSNEGGRNSPLHF. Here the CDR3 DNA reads TGTGCCAGCAGCAACGAGGGGGGGCGGAATTCACCCCTCCACTTT.

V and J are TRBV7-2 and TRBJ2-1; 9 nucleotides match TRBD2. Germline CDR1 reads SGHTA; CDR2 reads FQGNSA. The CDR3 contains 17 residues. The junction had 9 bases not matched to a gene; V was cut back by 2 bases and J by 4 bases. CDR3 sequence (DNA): TGTGCCAGCAGCTTACTATTTTTAGCGGGGGCTTACAATGAGCAGTTCTTC. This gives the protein CASSLLFLAGAYNEQFF.

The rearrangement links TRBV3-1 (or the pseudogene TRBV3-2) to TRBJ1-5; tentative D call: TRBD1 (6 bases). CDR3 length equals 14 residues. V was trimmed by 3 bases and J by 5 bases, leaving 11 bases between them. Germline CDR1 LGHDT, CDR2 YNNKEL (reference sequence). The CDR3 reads CASSHTGRDQPQHF. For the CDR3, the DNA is TGTGCCAGCAGCCATACAGGGAGAGATCAGCCCCAGCATTTT.

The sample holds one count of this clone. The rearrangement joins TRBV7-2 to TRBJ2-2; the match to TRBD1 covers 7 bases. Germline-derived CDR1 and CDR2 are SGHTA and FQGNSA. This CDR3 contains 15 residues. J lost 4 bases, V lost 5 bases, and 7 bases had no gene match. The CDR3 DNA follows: TGTGCCAGCAGCCCCCTCCGGACAGGCACCGGGGAGCTGTTTTTT. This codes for CASSPLRTGTGELFF.

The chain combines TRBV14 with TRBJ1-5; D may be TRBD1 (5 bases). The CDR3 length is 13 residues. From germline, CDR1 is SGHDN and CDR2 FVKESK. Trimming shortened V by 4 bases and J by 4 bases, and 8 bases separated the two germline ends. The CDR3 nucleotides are TGTGCCAGCAGCCCCGACAGTAATCAGCCCCAGCATTTT. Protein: CASSPDSNQPQHF.

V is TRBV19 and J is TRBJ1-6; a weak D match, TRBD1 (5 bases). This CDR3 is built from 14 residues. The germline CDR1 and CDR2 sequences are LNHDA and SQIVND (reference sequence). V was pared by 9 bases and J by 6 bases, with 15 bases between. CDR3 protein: CASTGDFGNSPLHF. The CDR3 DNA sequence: TGTGCCAGCACGGGGGACTTCGGTAATTCACCCCTCCACTTT.

Written as DNA, the CDR3 is TGTGCCAGCAGTCCACAGGGGGACTATGGCTACACCTTC. Translated, it gives CASSPQGDYGYTF. The V call is TRBV7-2, the J call TRBJ1-2; TRBD1 aligns across 8 bases. The germline CDR1 and CDR2 sequences are SGHTA and FQGNSA. The CDR3 extends over 13 amino acids. V was clipped by 6 bases and J by 3 bases; unmatched bases: 3.

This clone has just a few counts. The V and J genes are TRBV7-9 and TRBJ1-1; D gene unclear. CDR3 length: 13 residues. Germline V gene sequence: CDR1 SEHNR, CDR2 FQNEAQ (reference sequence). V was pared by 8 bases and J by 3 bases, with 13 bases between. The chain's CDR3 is CASLRVLDTEAFF. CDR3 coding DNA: TGTGCCAGCCTTCGGGTGTTGGACACTGAAGCTTTCTTT.

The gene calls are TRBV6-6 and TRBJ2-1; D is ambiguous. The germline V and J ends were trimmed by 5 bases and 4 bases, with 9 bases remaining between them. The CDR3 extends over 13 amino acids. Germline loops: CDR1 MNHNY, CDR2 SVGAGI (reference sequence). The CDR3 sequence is CASSPGSYNEQFF. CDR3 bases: TGTGCCAGCAGTCCCGGGTCTTACAATGAGCAGTTCTTC.

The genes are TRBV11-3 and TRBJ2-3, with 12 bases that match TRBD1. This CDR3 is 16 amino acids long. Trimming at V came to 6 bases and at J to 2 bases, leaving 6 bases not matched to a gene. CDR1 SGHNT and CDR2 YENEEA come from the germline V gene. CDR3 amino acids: CASRSGTGGDTDTQYF. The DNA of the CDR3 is TGTGCCAGCAGATCCGGGACAGGGGGCGACACAGATACGCAGTATTTT.

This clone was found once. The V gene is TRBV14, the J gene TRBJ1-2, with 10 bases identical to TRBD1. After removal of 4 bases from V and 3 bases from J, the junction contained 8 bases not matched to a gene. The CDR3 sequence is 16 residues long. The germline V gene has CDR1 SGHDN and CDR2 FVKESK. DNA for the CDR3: TGTGCCAGCAGCCGCGATGGGACAGGGGTCCACTATGGCTACACCTTC. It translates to CASSRDGTGVHYGYTF. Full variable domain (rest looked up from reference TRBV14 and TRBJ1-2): EAGVTQFPSHSVIEKGQTVTLRCDPISGHDNLYWYRRVMGKEIKFLLHFVKESKQDESGMPNNRFLAERTGGTYSTLKVQPAELEDSGVYFCASSRDGTGVHYGYTFGSGTRLTVV.

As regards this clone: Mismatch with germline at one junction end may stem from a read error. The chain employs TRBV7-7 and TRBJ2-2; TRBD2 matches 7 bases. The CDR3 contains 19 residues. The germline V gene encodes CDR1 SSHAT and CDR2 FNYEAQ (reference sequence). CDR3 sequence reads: CASSSLPSSGFGITGELFF. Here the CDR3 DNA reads TGTGCTAGCAGCTCCTTACCGAGTAGCGGGTTCGGTATCACCGGGGAGCTGTTTTTT.

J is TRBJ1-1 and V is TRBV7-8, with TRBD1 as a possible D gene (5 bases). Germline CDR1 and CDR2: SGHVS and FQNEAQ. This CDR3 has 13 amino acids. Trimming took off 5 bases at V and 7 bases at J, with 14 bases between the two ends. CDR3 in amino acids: CASSGRGFGEAFF. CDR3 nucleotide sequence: TGTGCCAGCAGCGGAAGGGGTTTCGGTGAAGCTTTCTTT.

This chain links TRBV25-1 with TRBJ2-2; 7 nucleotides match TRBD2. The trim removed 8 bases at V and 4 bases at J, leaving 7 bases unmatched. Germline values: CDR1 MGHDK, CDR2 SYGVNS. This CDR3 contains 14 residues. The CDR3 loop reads CASLGRGSTGELFF. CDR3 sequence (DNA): TGTGCCAGCTTGGGGCGGGGGAGCACCGGGGAGCTGTTTTTT.

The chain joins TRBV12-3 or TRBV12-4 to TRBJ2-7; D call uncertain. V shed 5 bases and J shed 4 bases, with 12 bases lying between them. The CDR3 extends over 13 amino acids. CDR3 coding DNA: TGTGCCAGCAGTCCTTCGCGTGAATACGAGCAGTACTTC. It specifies CASSPSREYEQYF.

This CDR3 reads CASSPQWGGFDQPQHF. The DNA of the CDR3 is TGTGCCAGCAGCCCCCAGTGGGGGGGTTTCGATCAGCCCCAGCATTTT. The rearrangement joins TRBV11-3 to TRBJ1-5; weak D call: TRBD1 (5 bases). Germline V CDR1 and CDR2: SGHNT, YENEEA. The CDR3 is 16 residues long. V was clipped by 5 bases and J by 5 bases, with 19 bases between them.

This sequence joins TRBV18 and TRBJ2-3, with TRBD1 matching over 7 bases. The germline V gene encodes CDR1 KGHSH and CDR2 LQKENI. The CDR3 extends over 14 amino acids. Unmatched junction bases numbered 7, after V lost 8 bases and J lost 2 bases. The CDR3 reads CASTPTGVTDTQYF. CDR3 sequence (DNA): TGTGCCAGCACCCCCACAGGGGTCACAGATACGCAGTATTTT.

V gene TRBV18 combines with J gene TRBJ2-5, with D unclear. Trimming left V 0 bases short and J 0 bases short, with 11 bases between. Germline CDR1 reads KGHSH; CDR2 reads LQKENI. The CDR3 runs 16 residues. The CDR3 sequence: CASSPPLAMYQETQYF. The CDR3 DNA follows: TGTGCCAGCTCACCACCGCTCGCTATGTACCAAGAGACCCAGTACTTC. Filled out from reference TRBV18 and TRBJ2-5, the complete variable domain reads NAGVMQNPRHLVRRRGQEARLRCSPMKGHSHVYWYRQLPEEGLKFMVYLQKENIIDESGMPKERFSAEFPKEGPSILRIQQVVRGDSAAYFCASSPPLAMYQETQYFGPGTRLLVL.

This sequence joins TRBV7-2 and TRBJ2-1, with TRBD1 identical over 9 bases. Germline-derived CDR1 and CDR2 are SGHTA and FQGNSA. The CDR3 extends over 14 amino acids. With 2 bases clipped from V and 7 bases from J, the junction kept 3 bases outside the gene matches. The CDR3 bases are TGTGCCAGCAGCTTAAACAGGGGGCGGAATGAGCAGTTCTTC. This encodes CASSLNRGRNEQFF.

The CDR3 here is CASSPRTASDAFF. CDR3 sequence (DNA): TGTGCCAGCAGCCCTCGGACAGCCTCAGATGCTTTCTTT. The J gene is TRBJ1-1, the V gene TRBV7-9; D might be TRBD1 (6 bases). Trimming took off 5 bases at V and 11 bases at J, with 18 bases between the two ends. Per germline, CDR1 SEHNR and CDR2 FQNEAQ (reference sequence). The CDR3 covers 13 residues.

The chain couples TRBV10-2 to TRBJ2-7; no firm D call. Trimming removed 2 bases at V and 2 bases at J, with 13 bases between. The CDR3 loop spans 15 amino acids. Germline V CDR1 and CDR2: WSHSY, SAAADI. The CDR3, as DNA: TGCGCCAGCAGTGAGAGACATGTCACGGCCTACGAGCAGTACTTC. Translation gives CASSERHVTAYEQYF.

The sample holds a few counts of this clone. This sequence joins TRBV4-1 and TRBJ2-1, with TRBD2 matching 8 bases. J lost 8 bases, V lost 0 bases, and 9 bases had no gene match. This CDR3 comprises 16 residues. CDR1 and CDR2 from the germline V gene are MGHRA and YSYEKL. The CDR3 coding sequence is TGCGCCAGCAGCCAAGATACAGGGACTAGTAGGGATGAGCAGTTCTTC. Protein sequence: CASSQDTGTSRDEQFF.

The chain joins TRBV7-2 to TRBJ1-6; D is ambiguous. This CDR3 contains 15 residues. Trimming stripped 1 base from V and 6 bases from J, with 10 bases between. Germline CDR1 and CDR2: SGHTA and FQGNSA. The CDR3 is CASSLVGPPNSPLHF. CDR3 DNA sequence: TGTGCCAGCAGCTTAGTGGGCCCCCCTAATTCACCCCTCCACTTT.

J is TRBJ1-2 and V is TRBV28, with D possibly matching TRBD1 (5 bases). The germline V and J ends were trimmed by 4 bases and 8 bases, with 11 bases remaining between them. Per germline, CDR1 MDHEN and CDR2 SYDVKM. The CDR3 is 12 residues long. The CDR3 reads CASSSGMSGYTF. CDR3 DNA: TGTGCCAGCAGTTCAGGGATGAGCGGCTACACCTTC.